These 10 T cell receptor beta chains originate from one sample sequenced in a study of blood T cell repertoires in COVID-19. The repertoire was sequenced with immunoSEQ multiplex PCR; TCRdb's copy has only in-frame clones and lacks some. The sample includes some 150,000 clones, roughly nine tenths of them seen just once. The material sequenced was peripheral blood. The receptors come from a human donor in a cohort sampled during active COVID-19.

There are a few counts of this clone. The chain recombines TRBV5-6 with TRBJ2-1, with TRBD2 identical over 14 bases. CDR1 SGHDT and CDR2 YYEEEE come from the germline V gene. The CDR3 is made up of 15 amino acids. The trim removed 4 bases at V and 8 bases at J, leaving 5 bases unmatched. The CDR3 region has the DNA TGTGCCAGCAGCCCGGGGACTAGCGGGGGTGATGAGCAGTTCTTC. As protein: CASSPGTSGGDEQFF. The whole variable domain, remainder taken from reference TRBV5-6 and TRBJ2-1, is DAGVTQSPTHLIKTRGQQVTLRCSPKSGHDTVSWYQQALGQGPQFIFQYYEEEERQRGNFPDRFSGHQFPNYSSELNVNALLLGDSALYLCASSPGTSGGDEQFFGPGTRLTVL.

The rearrangement uses TRBV15 and TRBJ2-7, with TRBD1 matching over 10 bases. The V and J ends lost 3 bases and 0 bases, in that order; junction bases with no gene match: 5. Germline CDR1 is LNHNV and CDR2 is YYDKDF (reference sequence). There are 16 residues in the CDR3. The CDR3 sequence is CATSSPDRGSSYEQYF. The CDR3 nucleotides read TGTGCCACCAGCAGTCCGGACAGGGGGAGCTCCTACGAGCAGTACTTC.

The rearrangement joins TRBV5-1 to TRBJ2-2; 12 nucleotides match TRBD2. Germline values: CDR1 SGHRS, CDR2 YFSETQ. The CDR3 has 16 amino acids. Unmatched junction bases numbered 3, after V lost 4 bases and J lost 2 bases. The CDR3: CASSPLAGGNTGELFF. CDR3 nucleotides: TGCGCCAGCAGCCCACTAGCGGGGGGTAACACCGGGGAGCTGTTTTTT.

J is TRBJ1-2 and V is TRBV7-9, with D perhaps TRBD1 (6 bases). This CDR3 has 16 amino acids. Trimming pared 5 bases from V and 5 bases from J, leaving 21 bases between. Germline assignment: CDR1 SEHNR and CDR2 FQNEAQ (reference sequence). For the CDR3, the DNA is TGTGCCAGCAGCCTAGACGACCAGGGGCTAGGTTATGGCTACACCTTC. Translated: CASSLDDQGLGYGYTF. The full variable domain, its missing parts supplied by reference TRBV7-9 and TRBJ1-2, is DTGVSQNPRHKITKRGQNVTFRCDPISEHNRLYWYRQTLGQGPEFLTYFQNEAQLEKSRLLSDRFSAERPKGSFSTLEIQRTEQGDSAMYLCASSLDDQGLGYGYTFGSGTRLTVV.

The chain combines TRBV7-3 with TRBJ2-7; 8 bases agree with TRBD2. CDR3 length: 15 amino acids. With V trimmed by 5 bases and J by 0 bases, 6 bases remained unmatched. Germline V gene lookup returns CDR1 SGHTA and CDR2 FQGTGA. The CDR3 region is CASSPTSGSSYEQYF. In nucleotides, the CDR3 is TGTGCCAGCAGCCCTACTAGCGGATCCTCCTACGAGCAGTACTTC.

The V and J genes are TRBV19 and TRBJ2-3; a weak D match, TRBD1 (6 bases). The V end was cut by 4 bases, the J end by 6 bases, with 26 bases between. This CDR3 is 18 amino acids long. The germline V gene encodes CDR1 LNHDA and CDR2 SQIVND (reference sequence). CDR3 DNA: TGTGCCAGTAGTAAATCACAGGGAGTGGGCCGTCCGTCGGATACGCAGTATTTT. Translated: CASSKSQGVGRPSDTQYF.

The chain uses TRBV5-4 and TRBJ2-5; TRBD1 aligns across 8 bases. CDR1 is SGHNT, CDR2 YYREEE, per germline (reference sequence). Trimming at V came to 3 bases and at J to 2 bases, leaving 3 bases not matched to a gene. The CDR3 extends over 14 amino acids. CDR3 protein: CASSYRDRQETQYF. CDR3 DNA: TGTGCCAGCAGCTACCGGGACAGGCAAGAGACCCAGTACTTC.

This clone has a handful of counts. This chain connects TRBV6-4 to TRBJ2-1; TRBD2 is a possible D gene (7 bases). Germline assignment: CDR1 MRHNA and CDR2 SNTAGT. Trimming left V 2 bases short and J 7 bases short, with 12 bases between. The CDR3 covers 14 residues. CDR3 sequence (DNA): TGTGCCAGCAGTGACGGAGAGGGGGGGAATGAGCAGTTCTTC. Protein product: CASSDGEGGNEQFF.

The CDR3 nucleotides read TGTGCCTGGGCCGGGACAGGGGGATCTGGCTACACCTTC. Translation: CAWAGTGGSGYTF. The chain has TRBV30 and TRBJ1-2; 11 positions match TRBD1. Germline trimming cut 5 bases from V and 7 bases from J; bases unmatched to any gene: 6. CDR3 length: 13 residues. CDR1 is GTSNPN, CDR2 SVGIG, per germline (reference sequence).

The chain uses TRBV7-9 and TRBJ2-3; weak D call: TRBD2 (5 bases). V was pared by 2 bases and J by 4 bases, with 7 bases between. Germline-derived CDR1 and CDR2 are SEHNR and FQNEAQ (reference sequence). The CDR3 loop spans 13 amino acids. The CDR3 here is CASSLLGADTQYF. In DNA, the CDR3 is TGTGCCAGCAGCTTACTGGGAGCAGATACGCAGTATTTT.